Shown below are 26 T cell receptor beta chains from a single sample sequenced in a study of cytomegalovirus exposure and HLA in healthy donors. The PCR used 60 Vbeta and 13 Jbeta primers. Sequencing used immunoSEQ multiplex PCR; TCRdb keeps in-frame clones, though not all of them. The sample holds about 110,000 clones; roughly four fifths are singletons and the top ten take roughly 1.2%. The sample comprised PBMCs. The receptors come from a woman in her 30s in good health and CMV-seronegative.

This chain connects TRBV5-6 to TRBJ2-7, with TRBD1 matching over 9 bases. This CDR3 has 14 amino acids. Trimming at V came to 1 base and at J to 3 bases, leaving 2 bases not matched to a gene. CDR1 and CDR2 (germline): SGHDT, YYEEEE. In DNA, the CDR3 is TGTGCCAGCAGCTTGAGGGGACAGGGCTACGAGCAGTACTTC. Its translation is CASSLRGQGYEQYF.

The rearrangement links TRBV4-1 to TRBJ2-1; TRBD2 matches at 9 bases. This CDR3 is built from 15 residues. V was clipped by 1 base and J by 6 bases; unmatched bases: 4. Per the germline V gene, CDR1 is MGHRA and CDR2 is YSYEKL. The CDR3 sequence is CASSQVAGGANEQFF. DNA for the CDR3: TGCGCCAGCAGCCAAGTTGCGGGAGGGGCCAATGAGCAGTTCTTC.

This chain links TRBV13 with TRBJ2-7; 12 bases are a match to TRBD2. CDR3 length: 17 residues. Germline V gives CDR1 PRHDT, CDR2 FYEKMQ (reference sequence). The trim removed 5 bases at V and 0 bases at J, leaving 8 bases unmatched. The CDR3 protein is CASSSSGLAGSSYEQYF. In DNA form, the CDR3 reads TGTGCCAGCAGCAGCTCCGGACTAGCGGGGAGCTCCTACGAGCAGTACTTC.

CDR3: CASSSEPGQGTEAFF. The CDR3 nucleotides are TGCGCCAGCAGCTCAGAACCGGGACAGGGAACTGAAGCTTTCTTT. The rearrangement uses TRBV5-1 and TRBJ1-1; 9 nucleotides line up with TRBD1. Germline CDR1 SGHRS, CDR2 YFSETQ. The V and J ends lost 3 bases and 5 bases, in that order; junction bases with no gene match: 8. The CDR3 has 15 residues. Filled out from reference TRBV5-1 and TRBJ1-1, the complete variable domain reads KAGVTQTPRYLIKTRGQQVTLSCSPISGHRSVSWYQQTPGQGLQFLFEYFSETQRNKGNFPGRFSGRQFSNSRSEMNVSTLELGDSALYLCASSSEPGQGTEAFFGQGTRLTVV.

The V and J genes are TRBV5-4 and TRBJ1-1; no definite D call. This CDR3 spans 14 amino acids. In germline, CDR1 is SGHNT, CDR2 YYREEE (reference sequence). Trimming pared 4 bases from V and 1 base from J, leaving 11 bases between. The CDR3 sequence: CASSRGEGNTEAFF. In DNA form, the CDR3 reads TGTGCCAGCAGCCGAGGAGAGGGGAACACTGAAGCTTTCTTT.

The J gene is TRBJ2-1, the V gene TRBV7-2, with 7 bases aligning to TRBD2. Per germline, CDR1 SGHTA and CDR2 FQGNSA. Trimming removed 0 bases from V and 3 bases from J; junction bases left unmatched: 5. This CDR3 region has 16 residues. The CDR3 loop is CASSLALGGGYNEQFF. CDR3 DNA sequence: TGTGCCAGCAGCTTAGCGCTTGGCGGGGGCTACAATGAGCAGTTCTTC.

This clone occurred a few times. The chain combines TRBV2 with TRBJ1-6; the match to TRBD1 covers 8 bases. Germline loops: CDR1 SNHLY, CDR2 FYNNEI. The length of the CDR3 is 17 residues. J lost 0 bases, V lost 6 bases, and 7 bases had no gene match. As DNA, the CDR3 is TGTGCCAGCAGGGACAGGGAGAAAAGCTCCTATAATTCACCCCTCCACTTT. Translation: CASRDREKSSYNSPLHF.

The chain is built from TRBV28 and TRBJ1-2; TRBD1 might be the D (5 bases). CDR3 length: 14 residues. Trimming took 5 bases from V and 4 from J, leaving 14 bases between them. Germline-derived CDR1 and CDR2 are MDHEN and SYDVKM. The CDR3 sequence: CASSNLQDLYGYTF. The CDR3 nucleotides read TGTGCCAGCAGTAACCTACAGGATCTCTATGGCTACACCTTC.

As DNA, the CDR3 is TGTGCCAGCAGCTCGAACAGGGGGAATCAGCCCCAGCATTTT. Translating it yields CASSSNRGNQPQHF. V usage is TRBV6-5 and J usage is TRBJ1-5; 8 nucleotides align to TRBD1. The CDR3 has 14 amino acids. Trimming cost V 6 bases and J 4 bases; bases outside gene matches: 5. Germline V gene lookup returns CDR1 MNHEY and CDR2 SVGAGI.

The CDR3 DNA follows: TGTGCCAGCAGTTTCCAGCGGGGGGGCCGGGATGAGCAGTTCTTC. It is translated as CASSFQRGGRDEQFF. This chain links TRBV27 with TRBJ2-1; TRBD2 agrees at 10 bases. There are 15 residues in the CDR3. The J segment lost 8 bases and the V segment lost 3 bases, leaving 7 bases of the junction unmatched. Germline V gene sequence: CDR1 MNHEY, CDR2 SMNVEV (reference sequence).

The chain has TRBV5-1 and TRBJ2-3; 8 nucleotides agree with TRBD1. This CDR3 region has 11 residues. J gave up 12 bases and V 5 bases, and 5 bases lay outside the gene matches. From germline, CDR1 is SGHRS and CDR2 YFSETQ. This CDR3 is CASRETGEQYF. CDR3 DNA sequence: TGCGCCAGCAGAGAGACAGGGGAACAGTATTTT.

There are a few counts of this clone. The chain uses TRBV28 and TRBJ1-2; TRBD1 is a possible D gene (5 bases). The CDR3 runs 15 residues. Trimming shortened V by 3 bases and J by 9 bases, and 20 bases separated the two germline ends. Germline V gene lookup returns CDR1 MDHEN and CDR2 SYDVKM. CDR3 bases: TGTGCCAGCAGTTTGGCTTGGGGGACGGAGGGGAGCTACACCTTC. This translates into CASSLAWGTEGSYTF.

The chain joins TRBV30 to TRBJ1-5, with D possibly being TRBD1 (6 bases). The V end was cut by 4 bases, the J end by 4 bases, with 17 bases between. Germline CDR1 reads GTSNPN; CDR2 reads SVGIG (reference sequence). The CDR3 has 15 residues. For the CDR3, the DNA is TGTGCCTGGACCGTGGGGGCAGGACCTAATCAGCCCCAGCATTTT. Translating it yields CAWTVGAGPNQPQHF.

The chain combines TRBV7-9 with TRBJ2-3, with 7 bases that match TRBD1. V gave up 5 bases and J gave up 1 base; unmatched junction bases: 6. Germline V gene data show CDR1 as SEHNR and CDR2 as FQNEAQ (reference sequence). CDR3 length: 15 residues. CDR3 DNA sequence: TGTGCCAGCAGCGAACAGGGGTATGGCACAGATACGCAGTATTTT. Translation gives CASSEQGYGTDTQYF.

CDR3: CAWIDRGRMNTEAFF. Here the CDR3 DNA reads TGTGCCTGGATTGACAGGGGGAGAATGAACACTGAAGCTTTCTTT. The V gene is TRBV30, the J gene TRBJ1-1; TRBD1 agrees at 9 bases. V lost 4 bases and J lost 0; bases outside the gene matches: 6. Germline CDR1 reads GTSNPN; CDR2 reads SVGIG (reference sequence). The CDR3 covers 15 residues.

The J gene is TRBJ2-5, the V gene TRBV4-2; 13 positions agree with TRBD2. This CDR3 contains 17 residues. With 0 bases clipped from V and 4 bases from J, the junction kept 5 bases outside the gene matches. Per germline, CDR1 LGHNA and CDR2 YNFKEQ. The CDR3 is CASSQETSGGRGETQYF. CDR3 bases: TGTGCCAGCAGCCAAGAGACTAGCGGGGGGAGGGGAGAGACCCAGTACTTC.

This chain's CDR3 is CASSPTVGPSYEQYF. CDR3 sequence (DNA): TGTGCCAGCAGCCCGACAGTGGGGCCCTCCTACGAGCAGTACTTC. The chain is built from TRBV7-9 and TRBJ2-7; D is perhaps TRBD1 (5 bases). This CDR3 has 15 amino acids. Trimming cost V 5 bases and J 0 bases, with 14 bases left between them. The germline gives CDR1 SEHNR, CDR2 FQNEAQ (reference sequence).

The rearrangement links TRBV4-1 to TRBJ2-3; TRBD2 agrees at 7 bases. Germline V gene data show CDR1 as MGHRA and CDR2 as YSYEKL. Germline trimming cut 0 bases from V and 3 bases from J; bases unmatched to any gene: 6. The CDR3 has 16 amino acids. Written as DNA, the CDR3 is TGCGCCAGCAGCCAAGATGGCGGGAGTGGTACAGATACGCAGTATTTT. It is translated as CASSQDGGSGTDTQYF.

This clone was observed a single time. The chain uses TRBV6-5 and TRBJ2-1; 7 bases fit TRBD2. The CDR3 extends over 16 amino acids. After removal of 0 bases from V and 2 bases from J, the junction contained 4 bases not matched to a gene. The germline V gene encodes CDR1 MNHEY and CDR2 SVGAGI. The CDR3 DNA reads TGTGCCAGCAGTTACTCACCTGGGGGGGCCTACAATGAGCAGTTCTTC. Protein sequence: CASSYSPGGAYNEQFF.

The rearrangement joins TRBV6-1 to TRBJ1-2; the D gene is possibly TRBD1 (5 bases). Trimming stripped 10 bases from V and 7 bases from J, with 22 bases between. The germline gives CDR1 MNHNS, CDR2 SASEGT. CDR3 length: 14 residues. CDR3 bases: TGTGCCACCTCCACCAAATATGCGGGGGGTGGCTACACCTTC. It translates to CATSTKYAGGGYTF.

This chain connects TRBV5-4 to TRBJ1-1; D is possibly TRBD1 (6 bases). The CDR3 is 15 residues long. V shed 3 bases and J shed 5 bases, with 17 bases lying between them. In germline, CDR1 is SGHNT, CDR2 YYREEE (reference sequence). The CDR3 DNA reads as TGTGCCAGCAGCTGGGAGAACAGGGCTTATACTGAAGCTTTCTTT. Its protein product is CASSWENRAYTEAFF.

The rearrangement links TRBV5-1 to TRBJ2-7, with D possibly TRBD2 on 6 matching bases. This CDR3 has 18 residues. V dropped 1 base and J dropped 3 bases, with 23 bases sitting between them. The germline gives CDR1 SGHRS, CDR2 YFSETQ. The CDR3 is CASSLLAPVGLLHYEQYF. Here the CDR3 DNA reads TGCGCCAGCAGCTTGCTAGCGCCCGTGGGCCTTTTGCACTACGAGCAGTACTTC. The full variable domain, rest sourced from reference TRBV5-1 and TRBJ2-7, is KAGVTQTPRYLIKTRGQQVTLSCSPISGHRSVSWYQQTPGQGLQFLFEYFSETQRNKGNFPGRFSGRQFSNSRSEMNVSTLELGDSALYLCASSLLAPVGLLHYEQYFGPGTRLTVT.

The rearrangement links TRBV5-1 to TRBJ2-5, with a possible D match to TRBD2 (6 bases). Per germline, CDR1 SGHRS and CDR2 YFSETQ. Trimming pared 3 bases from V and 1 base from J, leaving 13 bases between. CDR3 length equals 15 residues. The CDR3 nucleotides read TGCGCCAGCAGCTCTCCGGCGGGGATCCAAGAGACCCAGTACTTC. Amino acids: CASSSPAGIQETQYF. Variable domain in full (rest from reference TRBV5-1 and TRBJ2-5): KAGVTQTPRYLIKTRGQQVTLSCSPISGHRSVSWYQQTPGQGLQFLFEYFSETQRNKGNFPGRFSGRQFSNSRSEMNVSTLELGDSALYLCASSSPAGIQETQYFGPGTRLLVL.

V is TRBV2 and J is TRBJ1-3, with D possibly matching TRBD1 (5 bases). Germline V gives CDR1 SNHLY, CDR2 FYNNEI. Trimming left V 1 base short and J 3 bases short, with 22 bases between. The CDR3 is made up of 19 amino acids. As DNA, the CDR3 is TGTGCCAGCAGTGAAGATGGCACGTGGGAGGGGTTCGTTGGAAACACCATATATTTT. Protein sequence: CASSEDGTWEGFVGNTIYF. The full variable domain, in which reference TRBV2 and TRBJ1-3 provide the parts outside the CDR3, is EPEVTQTPSHQVTQMGQEVILRCVPISNHLYFYWYRQILGQKVEFLVSFYNNEISEKSEIFDDQFSVERPDGSNFTLKIRSTKLEDSAMYFCASSEDGTWEGFVGNTIYFGEGSWLTVV.

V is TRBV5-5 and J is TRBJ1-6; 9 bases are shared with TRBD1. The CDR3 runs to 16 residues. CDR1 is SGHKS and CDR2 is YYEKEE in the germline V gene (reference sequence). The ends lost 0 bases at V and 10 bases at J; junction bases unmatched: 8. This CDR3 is CASSLGGTGPESPLHF. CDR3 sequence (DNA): TGTGCCAGCAGCTTGGGAGGGACAGGGCCGGAATCACCCCTCCACTTT.

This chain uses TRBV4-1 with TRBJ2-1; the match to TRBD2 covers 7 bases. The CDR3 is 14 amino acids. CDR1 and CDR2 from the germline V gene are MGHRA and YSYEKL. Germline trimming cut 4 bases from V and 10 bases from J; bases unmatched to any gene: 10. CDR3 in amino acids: CASSLPGEGQEQFF. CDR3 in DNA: TGCGCCAGCAGCCTCCCCGGGGAGGGGCAAGAGCAGTTCTTC.